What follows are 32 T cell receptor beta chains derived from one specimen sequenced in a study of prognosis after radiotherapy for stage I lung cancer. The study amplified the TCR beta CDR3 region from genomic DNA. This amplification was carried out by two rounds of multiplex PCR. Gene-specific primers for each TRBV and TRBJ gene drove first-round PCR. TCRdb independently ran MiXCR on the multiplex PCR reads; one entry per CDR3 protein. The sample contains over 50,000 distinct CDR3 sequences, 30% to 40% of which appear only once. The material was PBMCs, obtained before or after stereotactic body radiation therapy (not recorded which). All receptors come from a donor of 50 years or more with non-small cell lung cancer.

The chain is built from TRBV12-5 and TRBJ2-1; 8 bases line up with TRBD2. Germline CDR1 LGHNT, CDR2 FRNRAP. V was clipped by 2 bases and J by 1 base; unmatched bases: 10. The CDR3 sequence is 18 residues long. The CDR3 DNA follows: TGTGCTAGTGGTTTGTTACGTCCCGGGACTAGGTCCTACAATGAGCAGTTCTTC. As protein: CASGLLRPGTRSYNEQFF.

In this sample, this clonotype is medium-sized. DNA for the CDR3: TGTGCCAGCTCTCAAGGGACGTCCGCAACTAATGAAAAACTGTTTTTT. Translation gives CASSQGTSATNEKLFF. The rearrangement links TRBV18 to TRBJ1-4, with D perhaps TRBD1 (5 bases). In germline, CDR1 is KGHSH, CDR2 LQKENI. V lost 6 bases, J lost 0 bases, and 14 bases lay in between. The CDR3 sequence is 16 residues long.

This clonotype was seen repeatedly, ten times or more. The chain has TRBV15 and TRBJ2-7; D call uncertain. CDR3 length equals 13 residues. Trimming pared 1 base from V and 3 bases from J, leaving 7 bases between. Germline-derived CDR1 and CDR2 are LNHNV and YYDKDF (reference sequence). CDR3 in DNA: TGTGCCACCAGCAGAGGTCCAGTCTACGAGCAGTACTTC. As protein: CATSRGPVYEQYF.

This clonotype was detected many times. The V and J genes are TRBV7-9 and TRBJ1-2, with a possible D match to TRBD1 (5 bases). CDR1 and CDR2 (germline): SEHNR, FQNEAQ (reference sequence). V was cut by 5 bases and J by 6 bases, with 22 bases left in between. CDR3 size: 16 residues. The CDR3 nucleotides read TGTGCCAGCAGCCGGCAAGTGGGGCTCTTACCGGATGGCTACACCTTC. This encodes CASSRQVGLLPDGYTF.

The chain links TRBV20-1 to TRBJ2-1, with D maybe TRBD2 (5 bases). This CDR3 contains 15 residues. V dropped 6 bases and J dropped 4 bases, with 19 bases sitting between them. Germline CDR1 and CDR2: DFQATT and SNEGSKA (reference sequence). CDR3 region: CSAVLHRGRYNEQFF. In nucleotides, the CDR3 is TGCAGTGCCGTTTTGCATCGCGGGCGTTACAATGAGCAGTTCTTC.

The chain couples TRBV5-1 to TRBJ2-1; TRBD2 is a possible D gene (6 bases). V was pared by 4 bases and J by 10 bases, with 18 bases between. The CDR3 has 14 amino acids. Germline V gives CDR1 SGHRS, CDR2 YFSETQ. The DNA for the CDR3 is TGCGCCAGCAGCCCATCTAGCGCCTCCGGCGAGCAGTTCTTC. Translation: CASSPSSASGEQFF.

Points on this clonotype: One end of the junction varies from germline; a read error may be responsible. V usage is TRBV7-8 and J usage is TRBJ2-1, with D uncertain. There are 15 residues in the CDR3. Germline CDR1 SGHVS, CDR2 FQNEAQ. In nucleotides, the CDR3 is TGCGCCAGCAGCCCGAAGAGAAGCTCCTACAATGAGCAGTTCTTC. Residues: CASSPKRSSYNEQFF.

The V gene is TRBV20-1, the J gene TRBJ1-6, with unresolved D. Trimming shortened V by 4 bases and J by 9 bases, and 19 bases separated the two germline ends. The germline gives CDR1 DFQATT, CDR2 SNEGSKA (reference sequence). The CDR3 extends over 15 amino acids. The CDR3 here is CSAKVGSVDGSPLHF. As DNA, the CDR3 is TGCAGTGCTAAGGTCGGGTCTGTCGACGGTTCACCCCTCCACTTT.

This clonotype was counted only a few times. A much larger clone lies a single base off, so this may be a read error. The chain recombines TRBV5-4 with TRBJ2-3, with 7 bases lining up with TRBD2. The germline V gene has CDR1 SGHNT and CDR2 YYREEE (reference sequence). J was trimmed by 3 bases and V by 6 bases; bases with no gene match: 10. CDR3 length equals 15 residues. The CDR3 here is CASIFPLRGTDTQYF. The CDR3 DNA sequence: TGTGCCAGCATCTTCCCTCTGCGGGGGACAGATACGCAGTATTTT.

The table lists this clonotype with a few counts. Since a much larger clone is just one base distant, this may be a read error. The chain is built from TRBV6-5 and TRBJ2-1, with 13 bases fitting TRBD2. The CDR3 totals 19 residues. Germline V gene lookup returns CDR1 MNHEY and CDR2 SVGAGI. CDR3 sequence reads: CASSYPLTSGGSLDNGQFF. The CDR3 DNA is TGTGCCAGCAGTTACCCCCTGACTAGCGGGGGGAGTTTGGACAATGGGCAGTTCTTC.

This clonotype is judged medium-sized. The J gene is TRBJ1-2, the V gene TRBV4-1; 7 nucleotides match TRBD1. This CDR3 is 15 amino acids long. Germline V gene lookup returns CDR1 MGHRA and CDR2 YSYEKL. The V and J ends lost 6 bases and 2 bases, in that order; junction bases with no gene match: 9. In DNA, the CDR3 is TGCGCCAGCAGGGGGGGACAGAAAGGAAACTATGGCTACACCTTC. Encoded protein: CASRGGQKGNYGYTF.

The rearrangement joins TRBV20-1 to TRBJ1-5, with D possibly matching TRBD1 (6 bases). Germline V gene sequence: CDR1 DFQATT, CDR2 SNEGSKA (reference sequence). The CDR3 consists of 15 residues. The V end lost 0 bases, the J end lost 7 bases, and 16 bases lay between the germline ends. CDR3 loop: CSARDVGGAGQPQHF. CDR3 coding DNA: TGCAGTGCTAGAGATGTGGGGGGCGCGGGGCAGCCCCAGCATTTT.

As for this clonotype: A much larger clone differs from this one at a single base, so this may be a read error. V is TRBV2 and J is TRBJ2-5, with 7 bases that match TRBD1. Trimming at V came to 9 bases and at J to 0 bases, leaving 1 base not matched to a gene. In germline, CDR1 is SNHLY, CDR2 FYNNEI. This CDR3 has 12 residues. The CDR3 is CASGQDQETQYF. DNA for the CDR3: TGTGCCAGTGGACAGGACCAAGAGACCCAGTACTTC. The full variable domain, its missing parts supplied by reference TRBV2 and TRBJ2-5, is EPEVTQTPSHQVTQMGQEVILRCVPISNHLYFYWYRQILGQKVEFLVSFYNNEISEKSEIFDDQFSVERPDGSNFTLKIRSTKLEDSAMYFCASGQDQETQYFGPGTRLLVL.

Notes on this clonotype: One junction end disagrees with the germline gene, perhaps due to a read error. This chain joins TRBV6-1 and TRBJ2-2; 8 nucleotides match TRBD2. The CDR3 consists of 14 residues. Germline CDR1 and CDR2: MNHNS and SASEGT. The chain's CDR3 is CASNRAGETRELFF. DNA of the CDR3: TGTGCCAGCAACCGAGCGGGAGAGACCAGGGAGCTTTTTTTT.

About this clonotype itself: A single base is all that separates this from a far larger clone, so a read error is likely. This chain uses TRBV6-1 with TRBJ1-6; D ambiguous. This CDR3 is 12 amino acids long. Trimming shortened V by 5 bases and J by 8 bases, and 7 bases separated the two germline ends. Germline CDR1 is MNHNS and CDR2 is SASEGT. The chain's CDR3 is CASSSAHSPLHF. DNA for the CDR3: TGTGCCAGCAGTTCCGCGCATTCACCCCTCCACTTT.

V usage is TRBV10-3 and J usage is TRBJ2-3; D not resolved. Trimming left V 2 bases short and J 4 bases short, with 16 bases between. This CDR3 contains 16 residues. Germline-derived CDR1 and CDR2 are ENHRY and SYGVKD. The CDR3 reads CAISEGVQNWADTQYF. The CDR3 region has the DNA TGTGCCATCAGTGAGGGGGTACAGAATTGGGCAGATACGCAGTATTTT.

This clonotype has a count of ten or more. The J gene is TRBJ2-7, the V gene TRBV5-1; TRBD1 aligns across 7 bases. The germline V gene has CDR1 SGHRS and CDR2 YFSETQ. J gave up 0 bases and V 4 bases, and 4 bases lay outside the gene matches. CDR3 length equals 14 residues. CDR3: CASSVGQVSYEQYF. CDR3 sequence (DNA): TGCGCCAGCAGCGTAGGACAGGTCTCCTACGAGCAGTACTTC.

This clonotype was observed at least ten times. The CDR3 is CASRRDQVYNEQFF. The CDR3, as DNA: TGTGCCAGCAGGCGGGACCAAGTCTACAATGAGCAGTTCTTC. The chain employs TRBV12-3 or TRBV12-4 and TRBJ2-1; tentatively, D is TRBD2 (6 bases). Trimming took 6 bases from V and 3 from J, leaving 12 bases between them. The length of the CDR3 is 14 residues.

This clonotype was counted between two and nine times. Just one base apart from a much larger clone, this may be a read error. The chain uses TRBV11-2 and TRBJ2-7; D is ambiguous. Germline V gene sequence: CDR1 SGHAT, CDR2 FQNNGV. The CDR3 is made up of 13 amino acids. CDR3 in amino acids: CASSLSRSYEQCF. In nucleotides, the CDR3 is TGTGCCAGCAGCTTAAGCAGATCCTACGAGCAGTGCTTC.

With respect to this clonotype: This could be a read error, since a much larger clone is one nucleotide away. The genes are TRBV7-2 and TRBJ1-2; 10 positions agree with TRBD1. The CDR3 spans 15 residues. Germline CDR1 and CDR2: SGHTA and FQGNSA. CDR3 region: CSSSLLPGTGDGYTF. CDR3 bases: TGTTCCAGCAGCTTACTACCCGGGACAGGGGATGGCTACACCTTC.

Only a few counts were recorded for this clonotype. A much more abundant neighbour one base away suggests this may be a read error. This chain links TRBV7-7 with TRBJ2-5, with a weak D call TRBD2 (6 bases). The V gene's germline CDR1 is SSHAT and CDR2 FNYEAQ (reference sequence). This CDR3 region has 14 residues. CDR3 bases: TGTGCTAGCAGCTTCGGTCAGGGAGGAGAGACCAAGTACTTC. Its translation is CASSFGQGGETKYF.

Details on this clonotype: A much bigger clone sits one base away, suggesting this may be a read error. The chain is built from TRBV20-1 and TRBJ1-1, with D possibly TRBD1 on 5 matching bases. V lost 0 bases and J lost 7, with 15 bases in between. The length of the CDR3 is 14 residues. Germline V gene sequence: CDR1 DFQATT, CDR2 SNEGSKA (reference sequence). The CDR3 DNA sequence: TGCAGTGCTAGAGATAGGAGGGGCCAGTGTGAAGCTTTCTTT. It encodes CSARDRRGQCEAFF.

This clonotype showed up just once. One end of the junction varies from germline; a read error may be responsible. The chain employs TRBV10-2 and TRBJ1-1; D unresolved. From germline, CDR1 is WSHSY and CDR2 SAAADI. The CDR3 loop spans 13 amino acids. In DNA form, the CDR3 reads TGTGCCAGCAGTGTATACAGCAACTATGAAGCTTTCTTT. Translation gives CASSVYSNYEAFF.

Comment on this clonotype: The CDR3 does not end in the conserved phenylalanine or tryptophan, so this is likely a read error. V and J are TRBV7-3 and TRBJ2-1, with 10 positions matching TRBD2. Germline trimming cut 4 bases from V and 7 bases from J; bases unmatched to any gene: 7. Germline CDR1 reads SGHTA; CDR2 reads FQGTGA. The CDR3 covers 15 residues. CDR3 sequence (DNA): TGTGCCAGCAGCTACGCCGGGACTAGCGTGAATGAGCAGTTCTCC. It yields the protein CASSYAGTSVNEQFS.

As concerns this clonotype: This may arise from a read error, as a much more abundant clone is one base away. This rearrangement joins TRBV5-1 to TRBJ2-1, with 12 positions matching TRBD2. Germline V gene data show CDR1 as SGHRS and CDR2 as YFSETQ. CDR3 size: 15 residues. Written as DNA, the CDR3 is TGCGCCAGCACCTTGGCACTAGCGGGGGGTAATGAGCAGTTCTTC. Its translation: CASTLALAGGNEQFF.

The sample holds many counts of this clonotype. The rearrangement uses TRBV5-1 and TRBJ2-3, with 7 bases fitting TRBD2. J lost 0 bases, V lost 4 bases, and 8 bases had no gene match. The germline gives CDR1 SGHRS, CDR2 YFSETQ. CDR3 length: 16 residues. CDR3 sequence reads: CASSPLAVTSTDTQYF. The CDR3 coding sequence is TGCGCCAGCAGCCCTCTAGCGGTAACTAGCACAGATACGCAGTATTTT.

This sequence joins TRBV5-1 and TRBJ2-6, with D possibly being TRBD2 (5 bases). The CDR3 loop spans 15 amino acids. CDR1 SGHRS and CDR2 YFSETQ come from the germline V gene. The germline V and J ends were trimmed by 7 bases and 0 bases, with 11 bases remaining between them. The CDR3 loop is CASRDGSSGANVLTF. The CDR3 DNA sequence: TGCGCCAGCCGTGATGGGAGCTCTGGGGCCAACGTCCTGACTTTC.

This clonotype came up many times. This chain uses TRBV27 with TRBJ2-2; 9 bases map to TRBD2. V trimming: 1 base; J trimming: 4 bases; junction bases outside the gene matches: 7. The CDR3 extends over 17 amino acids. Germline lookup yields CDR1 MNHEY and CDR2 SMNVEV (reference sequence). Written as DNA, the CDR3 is TGTGCCAGCAGTTTATTTCCTAGCGGGGTAATCACCGGGGAGCTGTTTTTT. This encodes CASSLFPSGVITGELFF.

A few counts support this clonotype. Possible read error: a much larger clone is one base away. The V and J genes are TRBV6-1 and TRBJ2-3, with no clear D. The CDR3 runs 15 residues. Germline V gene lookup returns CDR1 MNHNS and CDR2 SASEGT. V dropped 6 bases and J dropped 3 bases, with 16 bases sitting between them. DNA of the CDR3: TGTGCCAGCAGGCCCTCGGTACGTACGACAGATACGCAGTATTTT. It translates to CASRPSVRTTDTQYF.

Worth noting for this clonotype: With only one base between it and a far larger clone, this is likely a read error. The CDR3 is CASSLDGTNYGYTF. The DNA of the CDR3 is TGTGCCAGCAGCTTAGATGGGACTAACTATGGCTACACCTTC. The chain couples TRBV11-3 to TRBJ1-2; unclear D gene. This CDR3 is 14 amino acids long. Trimming pared 0 bases from V and 0 bases from J, leaving 5 bases between. From germline, CDR1 is SGHNT and CDR2 YENEEA. Combining the CDR3 with reference TRBV11-3 and TRBJ1-2 gives the whole variable domain EAGVVQSPRYKIIEKKQPVAFWCNPISGHNTLYWYLQNLGQGPELLIRYENEEAVDDSQLPKDRFSAERLKGVDSTLKIQPAELGDSAVYLCASSLDGTNYGYTFGSGTRLTVV.

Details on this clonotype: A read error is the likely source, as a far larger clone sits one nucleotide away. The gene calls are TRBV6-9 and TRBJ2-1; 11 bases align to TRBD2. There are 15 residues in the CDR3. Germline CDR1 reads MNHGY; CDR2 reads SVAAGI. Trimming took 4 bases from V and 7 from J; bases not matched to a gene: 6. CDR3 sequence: CASSSGTSGFNEQFF. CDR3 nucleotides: TGTGCCAGCAGTTCGGGGACTAGCGGTTTTAATGAGCAGTTCTTC.

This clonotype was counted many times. CDR3 nucleotide sequence: TGTGCCAGCAGCCCGATCCTTTTTGGCGCGCAGTACTTC. This encodes CASSPILFGAQYF. V is TRBV11-2 and J is TRBJ2-7; D not certain. Germline V CDR1 and CDR2: SGHAT, FQNNGV. The V end was cut by 5 bases, the J end by 9 bases, with 17 bases between. This CDR3 contains 13 residues.